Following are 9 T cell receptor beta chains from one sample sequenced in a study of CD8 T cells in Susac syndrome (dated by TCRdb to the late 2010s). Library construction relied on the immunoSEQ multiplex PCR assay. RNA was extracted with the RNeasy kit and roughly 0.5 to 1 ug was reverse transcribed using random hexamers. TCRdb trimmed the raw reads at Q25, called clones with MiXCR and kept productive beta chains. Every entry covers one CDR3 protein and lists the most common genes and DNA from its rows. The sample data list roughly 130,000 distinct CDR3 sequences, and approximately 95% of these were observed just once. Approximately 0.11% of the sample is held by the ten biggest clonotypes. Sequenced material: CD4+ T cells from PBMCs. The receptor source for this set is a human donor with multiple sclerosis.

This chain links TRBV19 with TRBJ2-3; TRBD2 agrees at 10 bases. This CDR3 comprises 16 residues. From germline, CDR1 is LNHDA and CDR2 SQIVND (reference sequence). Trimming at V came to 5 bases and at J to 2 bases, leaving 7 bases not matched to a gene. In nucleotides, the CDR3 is TGTGCCAGTAGTCGGCTAGCGGGAGTTGTCACAGATACGCAGTATTTT. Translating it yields CASSRLAGVVTDTQYF.

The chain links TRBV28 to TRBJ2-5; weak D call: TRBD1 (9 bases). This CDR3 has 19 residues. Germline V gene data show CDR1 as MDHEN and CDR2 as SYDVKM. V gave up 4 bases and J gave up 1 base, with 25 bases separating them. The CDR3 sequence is CASSSLGTGRGTSQETQYF. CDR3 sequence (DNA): TGTGCCAGCAGTTCCCTCGGGACAGGGCGGGGGACTAGCCAAGAGACCCAGTACTTC. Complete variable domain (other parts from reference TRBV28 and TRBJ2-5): DVKVTQSSRYLVKRTGEKVFLECVQDMDHENMFWYRQDPGLGLRLIYFSYDVKMKEKGDIPEGYSVSREKKERFSLILESASTNQTSMYLCASSSLGTGRGTSQETQYFGPGTRLLVL.

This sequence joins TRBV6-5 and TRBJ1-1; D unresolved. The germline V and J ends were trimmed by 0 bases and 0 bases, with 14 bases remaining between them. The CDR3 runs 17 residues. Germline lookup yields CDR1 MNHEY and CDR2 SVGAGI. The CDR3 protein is CASSYSKRSYLNTEAFF. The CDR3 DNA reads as TGTGCCAGCAGTTACTCGAAGCGCAGCTATTTGAACACTGAAGCTTTCTTT.

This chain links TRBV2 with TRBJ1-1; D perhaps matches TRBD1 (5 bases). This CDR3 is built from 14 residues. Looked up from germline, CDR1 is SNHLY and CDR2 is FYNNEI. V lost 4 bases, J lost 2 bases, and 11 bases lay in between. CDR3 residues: CASSAQGPNTEAFF. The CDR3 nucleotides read TGTGCCAGCAGTGCCCAGGGACCTAACACTGAAGCTTTCTTT.

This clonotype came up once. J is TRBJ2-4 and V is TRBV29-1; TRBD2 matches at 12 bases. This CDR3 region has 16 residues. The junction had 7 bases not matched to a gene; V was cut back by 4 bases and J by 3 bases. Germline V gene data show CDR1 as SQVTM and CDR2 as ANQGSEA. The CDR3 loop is CSVANLAGGFKNIQYF. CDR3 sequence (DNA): TGCAGCGTTGCTAATCTAGCGGGGGGGTTCAAAAACATTCAGTACTTC. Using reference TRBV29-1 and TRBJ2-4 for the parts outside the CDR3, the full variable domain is SAVISQKPSRDICQRGTSLTIQCQVDSQVTMMFWYRQQPGQSLTLIATANQGSEATYESGFVIDKFPISRPNLTFSTLTVSNMSPEDSSIYLCSVANLAGGFKNIQYFGAGTRLSVL.

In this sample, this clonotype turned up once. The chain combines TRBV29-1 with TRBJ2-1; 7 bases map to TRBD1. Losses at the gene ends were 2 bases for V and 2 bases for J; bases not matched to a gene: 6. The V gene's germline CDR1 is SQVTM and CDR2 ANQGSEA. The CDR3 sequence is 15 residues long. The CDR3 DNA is TGCAGCGTTGAAAAGGGACAGCCCCCCTACAATGAGCAGTTCTTC. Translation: CSVEKGQPPYNEQFF.

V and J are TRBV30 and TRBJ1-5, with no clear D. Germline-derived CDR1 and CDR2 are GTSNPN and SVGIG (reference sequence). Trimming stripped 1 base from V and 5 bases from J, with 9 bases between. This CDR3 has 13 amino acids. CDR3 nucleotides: TGTGCCTGGAGTGGGGGTTTGGATCAGCCCCAGCATTTT. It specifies CAWSGGLDQPQHF.

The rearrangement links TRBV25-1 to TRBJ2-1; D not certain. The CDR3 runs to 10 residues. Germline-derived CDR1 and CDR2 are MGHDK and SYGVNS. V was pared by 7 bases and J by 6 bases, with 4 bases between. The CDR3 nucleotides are TGTGCCAGCATCGGCAATGAGCAGTTCTTC. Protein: CASIGNEQFF.

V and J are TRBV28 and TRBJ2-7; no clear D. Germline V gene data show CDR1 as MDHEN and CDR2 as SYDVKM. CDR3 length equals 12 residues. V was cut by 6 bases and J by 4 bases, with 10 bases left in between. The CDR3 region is CASRLRGYEQYF. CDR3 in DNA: TGTGCCAGCAGACTCCGAGGATACGAGCAGTACTTC.